This T cell receptor (beta chain) was profiled in a study of OX40 agonist ivuxolimab in advanced cancers. Background on the whole study: The costimulatory receptor OX40 (CD134) was targeted by ivuxolimab, a fully human IgG2 agonistic monoclonal antibody. Intravenous ivuxolimab was administered to patients every 2 weeks at six dose levels: 0.01, 0.1, 0.3, 1.5, 3 and 10 mg/kg. Of the 50 to 55 dose-escalation patients, hepatocellular carcinoma was present in roughly 19, melanoma in around 15, renal cell carcinoma in 9 and head and neck cancer in 9. The dose-escalation cohort was almost 85% male with a mean age of around 62 years, ranging from roughly 20 to 80. Patients were allowed to have had prior anti-PD-1, anti-PD-L1 or anti-CTLA-4 therapy, and more than 30% of the dose-escalation patients had previously received checkpoint inhibitors. Partial responses occurred in three dose-escalation patients: two with cutaneous melanoma and one with hepatocellular carcinoma. Peripheral TCRbeta sequencing aimed to test whether ivuxolimab altered TCR sequence diversity and caused clonal T-cell expansion. The paper covers the monotherapy dose-escalation part of the phase I ivuxolimab trial, which included N ≈ 50 patients. The full study reports these points: Low levels of normalized T-cell clonal expansion were also shown by some nonresponding patients. Which antigens the clonally expanded peripheral T cells were specific for was not determined. Clonal expansion of both CD4+ and CD8+ blood T cells was observed from baseline to week 6 at doses 0.1 to 3.0 mg/kg. In partial responders in the 0.1-3.0 mg/kg groups, normalized peripheral clonal expansion was found to be among the lowest, especially among CD8+ T cells. After ivuxolimab, CD8+ T cells had more expanded clones than CD4+ T cells on average.

The trial excluded patients who had a history of autoimmune disease or were on systemic immunosuppression. Peripheral blood for TCR sequencing was collected from all dose cohorts at baseline, on cycle 4 day 1, and on cycle 7 day 1. Samples were obtained from an open-label, multicenter, first-in-human phase I dose-escalation trial of ivuxolimab. The trial enrolled adults with locally advanced or metastatic head and neck squamous cell, hepatocellular, melanoma or renal cell carcinoma. CD4+ and CD8+ T cells were sorted separately from peripheral blood before TCR sequencing. The CDR1 and CDR2 encoded by the germline V gene are MDHEN and SYDVKM. Compared with germline, V lacks 6 bases and J lacks 7 bases; bases without a gene match: 10. From its cysteine to its phenylalanine, the CDR3 spans 14 amino acids. Kept here is only the CDR3 DNA, which spans 42 bases and is read in frame from base 1. In the case of this clone: Its specific antigen is unknown. Base qualities are not recorded, but no much larger clone differs from it by a single base.

To sequence the TCRbeta CDR3 region, genomic DNA was isolated from the sorted cells. The immunoSEQ Assay was used to sequence the TCRbeta CDR3 regions. The table comes from immuneACCESS by way of TCRdb, which keeps in-frame sequences with V and J called. Part of the clones is missing from these tables; in studies checked, under half for an unresolved V gene and the rest for unknown reasons. The sample table contains 25,000 to 35,000 clones; only one count was recorded for approximately 80% of them. The biggest ten clones account for over 8.5% of the sample. The sequence joins TRBV28 to TRBJ2-7, with TRBD1 identical over 9 junction bases. The receptor comes from an adult with an advanced solid tumor such as melanoma, head and neck, liver or kidney cancer. The sample consisted of CD4+ or CD8+ T cells sorted from blood, taken in a trial of the OX40 agonist ivuxolimab. The sequenced DNA: TGTGCCAGCAGGGGGACAGGGATTCTTTGGGAGCAGTACTTC. Translation gives CASRGTGILWEQYF.